The text below deals with one T cell receptor beta chain. The junction differs from germline at one of its ends, possibly a read error. The CDR3 spans 15 residues. Germline V lookup: CDR1 LNHNV, CDR2 YYDKDF (reference sequence). The record originates from a study of blood T cells in healthy people across ages. The authors ran a second PCR of about 6 to 11 cycles using a sample-barcoded 5' primer and a J-beta primer mix. Via MiXCR, TCRdb re-called the 5' RACE reads, giving one row per CDR3 protein. In the table there are over 1,500,000 distinct CDR3 sequences, more than 35% of which are singletons. The chain links TRBV15 to TRBJ1-1, with a tentative D call TRBD1 (5 bases). Sequencing was carried out using blood. The TCR originated in a human donor in good health. The CDR3 coding sequence is TGTGCCACTAGCAGCCCGAAAGAGGGGTACACTGAAGCTTTCTTT. Translation: CATSSPKEGYTEAFF.